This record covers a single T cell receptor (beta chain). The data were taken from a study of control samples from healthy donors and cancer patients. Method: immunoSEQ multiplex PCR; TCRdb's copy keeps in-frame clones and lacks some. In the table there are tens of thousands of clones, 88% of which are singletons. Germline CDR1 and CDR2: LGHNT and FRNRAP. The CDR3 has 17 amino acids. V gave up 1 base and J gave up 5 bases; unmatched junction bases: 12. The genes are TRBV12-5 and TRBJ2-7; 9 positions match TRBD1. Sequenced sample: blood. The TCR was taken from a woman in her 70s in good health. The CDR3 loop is CASGLGLPGQGMNEQYF. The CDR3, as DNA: TGTGCTAGTGGTTTGGGATTGCCGGGACAGGGCATGAACGAGCAGTACTTC.